Sequencing of this T cell receptor beta chain was carried out in a study of patients and donors after allogeneic stem cell transplantation. A few counts support this clonotype. From the RT-PCR reads, TCRdb called clonotypes with MiXCR, one entry per CDR3 protein. The sample shows 900,000 to 1,000,000 distinct CDR3 sequences, approximately 18% of them seen only once. The TCR sequence derives from a human donor who was either an allogeneic HSCT recipient or a stem cell or donor lymphocyte infusion donor (not recorded which). It is not recorded whose cells these are; they may come from a transplant donor. The sequenced material came from blood, either unsorted or a sorted T cell fraction (not recorded which).

This CDR3 is CASSLLTEIYGYTF. Here the CDR3 DNA reads TGTGCCAGCAGCTTACTCACAGAAATCTATGGCTACACCTTC. This chain connects TRBV7-4 to TRBJ1-2; no reliable D call. V lost 2 bases and J 4 bases, leaving 11 bases between the germline ends. This CDR3 region has 14 residues. CDR1 is SGHVT, CDR2 SQSDAQ, per germline.